This T cell receptor beta chain appears in the sequencing data of a study of T-cell reconstitution after alpha-beta-depleted transplantation in children. Preparing the TCRbeta library involved the use of unique molecular identifiers. From the PCR reads, TCRdb called clonotypes with MiXCR, one entry per CDR3 protein. Of 610,000 or so distinct CDR3 sequences detected, about a quarter appear once; the ten largest clones hold about 35%. V trimming: 8 bases; J trimming: 5 bases; junction bases outside the gene matches: 3. CDR1 and CDR2 (germline): ENHRY, SYGVKD. This CDR3 spans 12 amino acids. V gene TRBV10-3 combines with J gene TRBJ1-1; TRBD1 matches 9 bases. Sequenced material: PBMCs, taken before TCRalphabeta/CD19-depleted stem cell transplant. This receptor was obtained from a boy younger than two with Wiskott-Aldrich syndrome, due to receive a stem cell transplant. The CDR3 region has the DNA TGTGCCATCGCGGACAGGGGAACTGAAGCTTTCTTT. It translates to CAIADRGTEAFF.